The source of this T cell receptor beta chain is a study of blood T cell dynamics during melanoma immunotherapy (dated by TCRdb to the early 2020s). About the study as a whole: The patients had metastatic melanoma and were given first-line pembrolizumab or nivolumab plus ipilimumab as standard of care in the United Kingdom. Peripheral T cell receptor repertoires of metastatic melanoma patients were profiled before and after one cycle of checkpoint inhibitor therapy to find early correlates of response. The training cohort consisted of consecutive patients, while an additional independent group of patients from the same centre was pooled to form an external validation set. General study outcomes and caveats: The relatively small sample size was acknowledged as something that could potentially limit how far the results can be generalized. Among sorted CD8+ subsets, the highest similarity to cfDNA CDR3 sequences and the highest clonality were observed in TIE cells, which was suggestive of active turnover with convergence on dominant clones. Whether the T cell clones driving repertoire changes were melanoma-specific or reflected general immune activation could not be determined in the study.

The sample's time point, from its label and the paper: pre-treatment baseline. Blood samples were taken at two points: before treatment (T0) and at week 3 (W3), which came after the first cycle of checkpoint blockade. Except for two patients with rapid clinical progression, response was assessed 12 weeks after the first infusion by RECIST 1.1; disease control meant complete response, partial response or stable disease. Patients were not eligible if they had prior systemic cancer treatment, concomitant immunosuppressant therapy or synchronous other active malignancies. Sorted CD8+ memory and naive T cell subsets were sequenced at T0 and W3 from six patients, three progressing and three with disease control. PBMC were isolated from blood with Lymphoprep and SepMate tubes, followed by red cell lysis. DNA from PBMC and sorted T cell subsets was extracted with QIAamp DNA Blood Mini kits. Before DNA extraction, CD8+ T cell subsets were live-sorted on a FACSAria III cytometer and then frozen. Fresh PBMC for flow cytometry were held at 4°C in PBS with approximately 2.2% fetal bovine serum and analyzed within 25 hours.

CDR1 SNHLY and CDR2 FYNNEI were looked up in the germline V gene. Deletion took 10 bases off V and 1 base off J, with a span of 10 bases between the germline ends. The CDR3 has 12 amino acids, counting the end cysteine and phenylalanine. The entry retains the CDR3 DNA only, 36 bases that are in frame from base 1. For each sorted CD8+ T cell subset, the entire amount of extracted DNA was loaded into the assay. TCR beta CDR3 sequences were amplified from genomic DNA using the immunoSEQ TCRb Assay kit according to manufacturer instructions. The KAPA Library Quantification Kit for Illumina platforms was used to quantify the pooled libraries by qPCR. Sequencing of the pooled libraries was done on an Illumina NextSeq 500, with clustering at roughly 0.55-1.1 pM. The authors' analysis ran thus. The TCR data were analyzed using immunoSEQ ANALYZER and the R LymphoSeq package. A rearrangement efficiency score was calculated as productive divided by the sum of productive and non-productive CDR3 sequences. Clonality was measured with the Gini coefficient and diversity with the Renyi index at alpha=1, and both measures were compared pairwise between timepoints within each patient. Clonal relatedness used an edit distance of 3, and repertoire similarity used the Bhattacharyya coefficient, both computed in LymphoSeq. To classify response, a linear discriminant analysis based on week-3 changes in clonality and diversity was built using the R MASS and caret packages. What TCRdb holds here is the immuneACCESS table cut down to in-frame rearrangements. Part of the clones is not present; checked against another copy, under half of the missing clones reflect an unresolved V gene, and the others are unexplained. That table gives V, J and clone size, and the DNA gave D and trimming. The table for this sample lists around 4,300 clones; 90% to 98% of them were counted only once. The ten largest clones add up to around 1.3% of the sample.

As to this clone: The target of this receptor is not known. Nothing much larger sits one base from this clone, and base qualities are not available.

In this chain, TRBV2 is recombined with TRBJ1-1, and TRBD1 may be the D gene, going by 6 matching bases. The TCR comes from a human donor with melanoma. Sequenced material: effector memory CD8+ T cells from blood, taken from a patient treated with checkpoint blockade. The nucleotide sequence reads as follows: TGTGCCACCACAGGGAGGAACACTGAAGCTTTCTTT. Its product reads: CATTGRNTEAFF.